The sequence of this TCR beta chain was determined in a study of T cells in pancreatic ductal adenocarcinoma. Selected pancreatic ductal adenocarcinoma patients had undergone surgery without neoadjuvant therapy. The study, taken as a whole, reports: Tumor and blood clonality did not differ significantly, about 0.12 versus 0.079.

Profiling relied on immunoSEQ multiplex PCR, and the TCRdb table lists in-frame clones only, not all of them. The data contain around 94,000 clones, around 96% of them singletons. The CDR3 has 12 residues. Germline V lookup: CDR1 MNHEY, CDR2 SVGAGI. V dropped 8 bases and J dropped 4 bases, with 11 bases sitting between them. With regard to this clone: Its antigen is currently unknown.

Sequenced: PBMCs. The V gene is TRBV6-5, the J gene TRBJ2-5; D not certain. This receptor was taken from a human donor with pancreatic ductal adenocarcinoma. CDR3 loop: CASGGTVETQYF. CDR3 sequence (DNA): TGTGCCAGCGGCGGCACGGTAGAGACCCAGTACTTC.